Reported below is one T cell receptor (beta chain). Method: immunoSEQ multiplex PCR; TCRdb's copy keeps in-frame clones and lacks some. In the table there are tens of thousands of clones, 90% to 95% of which are singletons. The data belong to a study of technical replicates of blood from several donors. The V end was cut by 0 bases, the J end by 3 bases, with 7 bases between. CDR1 SGHDT and CDR2 YYEEEE come from the germline V gene. The CDR3 is 13 residues long. The genes are TRBV5-6 and TRBJ2-7, with a weak D call TRBD1 (5 bases). Sequencing was done on a sample of PBMCs. The origin of this receptor is a human donor in good health. Some clones in this sample may be carry-over from other donors' samples. Here the CDR3 reads CASSLVGVYEQYF. CDR3 in DNA: TGTGCCAGCAGCTTGGTAGGGGTCTACGAGCAGTACTTC. Using reference TRBV5-6 and TRBJ2-7 for the parts outside the CDR3, the full variable domain is DAGVTQSPTHLIKTRGQQVTLRCSPKSGHDTVSWYQQALGQGPQFIFQYYEEEERQRGNFPDRFSGHQFPNYSSELNVNALLLGDSALYLCASSLVGVYEQYFGPGTRLTVT.